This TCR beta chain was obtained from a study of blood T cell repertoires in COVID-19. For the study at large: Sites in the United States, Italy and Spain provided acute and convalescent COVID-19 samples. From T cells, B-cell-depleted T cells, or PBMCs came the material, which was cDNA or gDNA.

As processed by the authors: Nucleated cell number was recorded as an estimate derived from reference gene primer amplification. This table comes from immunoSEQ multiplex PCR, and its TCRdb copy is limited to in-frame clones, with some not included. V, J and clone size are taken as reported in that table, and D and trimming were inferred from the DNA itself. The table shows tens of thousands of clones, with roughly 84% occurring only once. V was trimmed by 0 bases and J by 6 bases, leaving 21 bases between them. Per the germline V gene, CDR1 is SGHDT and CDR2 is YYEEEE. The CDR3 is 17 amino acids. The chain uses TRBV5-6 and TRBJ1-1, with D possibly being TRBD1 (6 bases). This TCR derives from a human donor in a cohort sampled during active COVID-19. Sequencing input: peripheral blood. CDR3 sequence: CASSLEGRGRSGPEAFF. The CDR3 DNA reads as TGTGCCAGCAGCTTGGAGGGCAGGGGCCGTTCCGGTCCTGAAGCTTTCTTT.